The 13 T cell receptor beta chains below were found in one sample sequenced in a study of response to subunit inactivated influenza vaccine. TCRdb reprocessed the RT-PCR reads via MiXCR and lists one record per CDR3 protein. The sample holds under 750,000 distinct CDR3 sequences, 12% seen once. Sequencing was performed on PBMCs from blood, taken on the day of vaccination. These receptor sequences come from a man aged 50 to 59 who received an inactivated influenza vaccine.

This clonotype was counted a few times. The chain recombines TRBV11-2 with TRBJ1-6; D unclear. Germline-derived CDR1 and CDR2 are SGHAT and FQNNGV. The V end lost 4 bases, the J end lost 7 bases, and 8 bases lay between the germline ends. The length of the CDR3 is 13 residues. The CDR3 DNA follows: TGTGCCAGCAGCTGGTCGGTGAATTCACCCCTCCACTTT. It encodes CASSWSVNSPLHF.

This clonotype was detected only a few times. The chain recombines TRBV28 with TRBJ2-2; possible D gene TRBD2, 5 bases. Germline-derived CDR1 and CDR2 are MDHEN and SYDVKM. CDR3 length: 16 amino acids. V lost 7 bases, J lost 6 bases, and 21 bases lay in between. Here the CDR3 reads CASILGVGQLAGELFF. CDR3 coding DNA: TGTGCCAGCATCCTCGGGGTTGGCCAGCTGGCCGGGGAGCTGTTTTTT.

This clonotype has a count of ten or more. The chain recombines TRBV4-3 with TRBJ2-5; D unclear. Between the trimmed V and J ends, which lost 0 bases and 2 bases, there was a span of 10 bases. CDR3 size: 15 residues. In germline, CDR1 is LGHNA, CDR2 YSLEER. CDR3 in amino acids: CASSQDGRRQETQYF. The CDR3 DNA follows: TGCGCCAGCAGCCAAGACGGCAGGAGACAAGAGACCCAGTACTTC.

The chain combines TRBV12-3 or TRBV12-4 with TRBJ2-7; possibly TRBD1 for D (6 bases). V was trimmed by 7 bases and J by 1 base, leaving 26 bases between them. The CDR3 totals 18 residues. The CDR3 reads CASIKSFPTGKGSYEQYF. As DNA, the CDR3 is TGTGCCAGCATCAAATCCTTTCCAACAGGGAAAGGATCCTACGAGCAGTACTTC.

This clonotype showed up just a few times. CDR3 in amino acids: CASSLADRGRRGTEAFF. DNA of the CDR3: TGTGCCAGCAGCTTAGCGGACAGGGGGCGCAGAGGCACTGAAGCTTTCTTT. The chain carries TRBV7-9 and TRBJ1-1; 11 nucleotides align to TRBD1. J gave up 4 bases and V 0 bases, and 7 bases lay outside the gene matches. Per the germline V gene, CDR1 is SEHNR and CDR2 is FQNEAQ (reference sequence). This CDR3 is built from 17 residues.

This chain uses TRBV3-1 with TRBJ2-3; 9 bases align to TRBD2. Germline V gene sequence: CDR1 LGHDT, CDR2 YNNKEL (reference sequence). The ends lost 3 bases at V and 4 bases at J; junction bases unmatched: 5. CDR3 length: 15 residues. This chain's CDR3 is CASSQIAGAADTQYF. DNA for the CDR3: TGTGCCAGCAGCCAGATAGCGGGAGCGGCAGATACGCAGTATTTT.

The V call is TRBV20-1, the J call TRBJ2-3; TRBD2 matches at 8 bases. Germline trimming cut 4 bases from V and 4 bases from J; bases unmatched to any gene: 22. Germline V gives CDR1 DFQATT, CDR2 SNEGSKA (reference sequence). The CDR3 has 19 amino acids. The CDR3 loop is CSAKKHYSGLASRADTQYF. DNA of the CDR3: TGCAGTGCTAAGAAACACTATAGTGGACTAGCTTCAAGGGCAGATACGCAGTATTTT.

The CDR3 region has the DNA TGTGCCAGCAGTTACGTGGGGCCCTCGACAGATACGCAGTATTTT. It encodes CASSYVGPSTDTQYF. The rearrangement links TRBV6-5 to TRBJ2-3, with D perhaps matching TRBD1 (5 bases). This CDR3 has 15 residues. Trimming pared 2 bases from V and 3 bases from J, leaving 12 bases between. The germline V gene has CDR1 MNHEY and CDR2 SVGAGI.

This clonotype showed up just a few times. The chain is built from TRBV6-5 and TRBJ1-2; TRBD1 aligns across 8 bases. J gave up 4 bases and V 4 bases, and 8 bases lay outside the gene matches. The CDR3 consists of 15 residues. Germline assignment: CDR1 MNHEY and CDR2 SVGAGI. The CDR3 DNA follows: TGTGCCAGCAGTTGGGCAGGGCAGGGGGCCTATGGCTACACCTTC. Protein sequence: CASSWAGQGAYGYTF.

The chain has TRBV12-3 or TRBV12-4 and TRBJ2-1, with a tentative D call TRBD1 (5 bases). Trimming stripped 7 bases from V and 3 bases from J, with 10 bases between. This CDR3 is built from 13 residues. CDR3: CASNWQGYNEQFF. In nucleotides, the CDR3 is TGTGCCAGCAATTGGCAGGGCTACAATGAGCAGTTCTTC.

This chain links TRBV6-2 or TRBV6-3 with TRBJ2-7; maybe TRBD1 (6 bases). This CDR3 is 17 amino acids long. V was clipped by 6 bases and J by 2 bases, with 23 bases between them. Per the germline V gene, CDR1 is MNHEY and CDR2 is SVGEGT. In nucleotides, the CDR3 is TGTGCCAGCAGACCGGGACACCGCTATAATAGAGCCTACGAGCAGTACTTC. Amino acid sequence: CASRPGHRYNRAYEQYF.

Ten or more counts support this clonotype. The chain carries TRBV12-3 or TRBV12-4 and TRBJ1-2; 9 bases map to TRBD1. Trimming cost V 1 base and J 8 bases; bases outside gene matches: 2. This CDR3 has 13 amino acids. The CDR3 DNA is TGTGCCAGCAGTTTAGGGACAGGGGACGGCTACACCTTC. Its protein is CASSLGTGDGYTF.

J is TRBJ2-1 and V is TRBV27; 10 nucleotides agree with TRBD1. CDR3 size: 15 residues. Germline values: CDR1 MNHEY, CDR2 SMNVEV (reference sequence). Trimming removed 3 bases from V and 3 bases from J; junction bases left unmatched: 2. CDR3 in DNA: TGTGCCAGCAGTTTCGGGACAGGGGTCTACAATGAGCAGTTCTTC. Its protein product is CASSFGTGVYNEQFF.